This T cell receptor (beta chain) was sequenced for a study of cytomegalovirus exposure and HLA in healthy donors. As for the study in general: Within an early data release were tens of millions of unique TCRs drawn from HLA-typed donors. Overall study results and limits: Investigators reported 150 to 200 TCR beta chains as tied to cytomegalovirus.

Notes on this clone: The antigen is not known.

The CDR3 is 12 amino acids. CDR1 is MNHEY and CDR2 is SVGAGI in the germline V gene. Trimming left V 2 bases short and J 5 bases short, with 4 bases between. The PCR ran on 60 Vbeta and 13 Jbeta primers. Libraries were prepared by immunoSEQ multiplex PCR; TCRdb keeps only in-frame clonotypes and omits some of them. The data show approximately 140,000 clones, with around 66% seen just once and 6.5% held by the top ten. Input material: PBMCs. The chain carries TRBV6-5 and TRBJ2-1; D not certain. The TCR comes from a woman aged 60-70 years in good health and CMV-seronegative. CDR3 in DNA: TGTGCCAGCAGTTACCAAAACAATGAGCAGTTCTTC. Amino acid sequence: CASSYQNNEQFF.